The rows below give T cell receptor beta chains drawn from one sample of a study of post-analysis software for immune sequencing data. MiXCR, run by TCRdb on the PCR reads, gives a single entry per CDR3 protein. This sample has hundreds of thousands of distinct CDR3 sequences, with approximately 53% found just once. The sequenced sample consisted of blood. These TCRs come from a girl aged 5 to 17 with multiple sclerosis. CDR3s include the opening cysteine and the closing phenylalanine or tryptophan. Clone size appears in some rows only: once, few, many, or a class for an expanded clone.

CASSSFNRDRDHEQYF once TRBV7-3 16
CASSLEVLKAGGYTF few TRBV5-1 15
CASSQLSGLYDNEQFF few TRBV4-1 16
CASSLGLADYTDTQYF few TRBV5-1 16
CSARLAGYNEQFF few TRBV20-1 13
CSVEASGRYNEQFF few TRBV29-1 14
CSAGDSSRGSYEQYF few TRBV20-1 15
CASSTRATKSTRYNSPLHF . TRBV7-2 19
CASSLARKREFEQFF . TRBV5-6 15
CATSDARTSTDTQYF . TRBV24-1 15
CASSLGTVNTGELFF few TRBV5-1 15
CASSVTSGTYYEQYF . TRBV7-2 15
CASSLDRASGANVLTF few TRBV5-1 16
CASSYGQPNTEAFF . TRBV6-5 14
CSARQDTRQYF . TRBV20-1 11
CASSLRGRGGLYEQFF . TRBV7-9 16
CASSPTGTSGRNTQYF many TRBV4-1 16
CSAGGGGYHGETQYF . TRBV29-1 15
CASSKMGLTEAFF many TRBV11-1 13
CASSGSGSNLVEQFF . TRBV11-3 15
CASSQTSGTHNEQFF . TRBV5-1 15
CASSPERGGKNIQYF . TRBV14 15
CASKGDLAKNIQYF . TRBV3-1 14
CATSREWEGNYGYTF few TRBV15 15
CASSRLRVPNTGELFF few TRBV6-2/TRBV6-3 16
CASSGTSGRINNEQYF . TRBV5-1 16
CASSVGQGSGGYTF . TRBV7-3 14
CSADTGAQAHYGYTF . TRBV20-1 15
CATQRASERDTQYF . TRBV6-5 14
CASSRLAGQNTGELFF . TRBV14 16
CSAFVGRRGNTEAFF . TRBV20-1 15
CASSFLQTSGYEQYF . TRBV6-5 15
CASSHGLAVSYEQYF once TRBV14 15
CSVEGRFGDTQYF . TRBV29-1 13
CASSLGTSGGAPYEQYF . TRBV7-2 17
CASSQAWGDSYEQYF few TRBV4-1 15
CASSPRGGASTDTQYF once TRBV6-6 16
CASSRPGLGNEKLFF . TRBV6-5 15
CATSSFKEGETQYF . TRBV15 14
CASSQPRDRANYGYTF . TRBV7-2 16
CASSWTGKAKNIQYF . TRBV12-3/TRBV12-4 15